A single sample gave rise to the 21 T cell receptor beta chains below, sequenced in a study of blood T cell repertoires in COVID-19. Measured with immunoSEQ multiplex PCR; TCRdb has only the in-frame clones, and not every one. The table has 90,000 to 130,000 clones, about 90% seen once; the top ten hold under 2.5%. The sample comprised peripheral blood. These TCRs come from a human donor in a cohort sampled during active COVID-19.

This chain uses TRBV18 with TRBJ1-1; a possible D gene is TRBD1 (6 bases). V lost 1 base to trimming and J lost 2 bases, with 11 bases between them. The CDR3 covers 15 residues. Germline CDR1 reads KGHSH; CDR2 reads LQKENI. CDR3 region: CASSPRGGENTEAFF. CDR3 DNA sequence: TGTGCCAGCTCACCACGAGGGGGGGAAAACACTGAAGCTTTCTTT. Full variable domain (missing parts from reference TRBV18 and TRBJ1-1): NAGVMQNPRHLVRRRGQEARLRCSPMKGHSHVYWYRQLPEEGLKFMVYLQKENIIDESGMPKERFSAEFPKEGPSILRIQQVVRGDSAAYFCASSPRGGENTEAFFGQGTRLTVV.

The V gene is TRBV18, the J gene TRBJ2-2, with 10 bases fitting TRBD1. J lost 9 bases, V lost 3 bases, and 19 bases had no gene match. Germline V gene sequence: CDR1 KGHSH, CDR2 LQKENI. The CDR3 covers 19 residues. CDR3 residues: CASSPAGFLGTGAWRELFF. CDR3 nucleotides: TGTGCCAGCTCACCCGCCGGCTTCCTCGGGACAGGGGCCTGGCGGGAGCTGTTTTTT.

The rearrangement uses TRBV9 and TRBJ2-2; 11 bases map to TRBD2. Trimming cost V 3 bases and J 0 bases; bases outside gene matches: 1. The CDR3 has 16 amino acids. The germline V gene has CDR1 SGDLS and CDR2 YYNGEE. CDR3 in amino acids: CASSAGLAANTGELFF. The CDR3 DNA is TGTGCCAGCAGCGCGGGACTAGCGGCGAACACCGGGGAGCTGTTTTTT.

As concerns this clone: One end of the junction does not line up with germline, which may come from a read error. The chain recombines TRBV7-7 with TRBJ2-5, with 9 bases aligning to TRBD1. There are 15 residues in the CDR3. The V gene's germline CDR1 is SSHAT and CDR2 FNYEAQ (reference sequence). For the CDR3, the DNA is TGTGCTAGCAGCGTCGGACAGGGGTTACAAGAGACCCAGTACTTC. It translates to CASSVGQGLQETQYF. Supplemented by reference TRBV7-7 and TRBJ2-5, the full variable domain reads GAGVSQSPRYKVTKRGQDVTLRCDPISSHATLYWYQQALGQGPEFLTYFNYEAQPDKSGLPSDRFSAERPEGSISTLTIQRTEQRDSAMYRCASSVGQGLQETQYFGPGTRLLVL.

The CDR3 nucleotides read TGTGCCAGCAGCTTGGCCGGGACAATGAACACTGAAGCTTTCTTT. This gives the protein CASSLAGTMNTEAFF. The chain employs TRBV5-6 and TRBJ1-1, with D possibly being TRBD1 (6 bases). The CDR3 has 15 amino acids. CDR1 SGHDT and CDR2 YYEEEE come from the germline V gene. V lost 0 bases and J lost 0, with 9 bases in between.

In this sample, this clone is medium-sized. This chain uses TRBV4-1 with TRBJ1-6; D is undetermined. With 4 bases removed from V and 10 bases from J, the gap between germline ends came to 14 bases. Germline V gene lookup returns CDR1 MGHRA and CDR2 YSYEKL. This CDR3 comprises 14 residues. The CDR3 DNA is TGCGCCAGCAGCCCCGACCCGAACGGGTCACCCCTCCACTTT. It yields the protein CASSPDPNGSPLHF.

This clone was observed a handful of times. The chain combines TRBV4-1 with TRBJ2-7, with 10 positions matching TRBD1. Per germline, CDR1 MGHRA and CDR2 YSYEKL. This CDR3 has 16 amino acids. Trimming removed 4 bases from V and 3 bases from J; junction bases left unmatched: 9. The chain's CDR3 is CASSPGTGAHIYEQYF. The CDR3 DNA reads as TGCGCCAGCAGCCCAGGGACAGGGGCTCATATCTACGAGCAGTACTTC.

The chain has TRBV5-3 and TRBJ2-1, with 11 bases fitting TRBD1. TRBV5-3 is marked as an open reading frame, function uncertain. This CDR3 comprises 15 residues. Trimming removed 5 bases from V and 5 bases from J; junction bases left unmatched: 6. The CDR3 DNA is TGTGCCAGAAGAAAAGGACAGGGGGCAAACAATGAGCAGTTCTTC. This codes for CARRKGQGANNEQFF.

The chain combines TRBV5-1 with TRBJ2-7, with TRBD1 matching 8 bases. This CDR3 region has 14 residues. After removal of 2 bases from V and 4 bases from J, the junction contained 5 bases not matched to a gene. Germline CDR1 SGHRS, CDR2 YFSETQ. The CDR3 region has the DNA TGCGCCAGCAGCTTTTGGACAGGGACGTACGAGCAGTACTTC. Protein sequence: CASSFWTGTYEQYF.

This clone has only one observation. This chain connects TRBV10-3 to TRBJ2-5; 12 positions agree with TRBD2. Germline V lookup: CDR1 ENHRY, CDR2 SYGVKD. V lost 4 bases, J lost 2 bases, and 14 bases stayed unmatched. The CDR3 contains 19 residues. CDR3 DNA: TGTGCCATCAGTGTAGAGCTCACTACTAGCGGGGGGCGGCAAGAGACCCAGTACTTC. Translated: CAISVELTTSGGRQETQYF.

This clone has only one observation. V is TRBV7-9 and J is TRBJ1-1; 7 nucleotides line up with TRBD1. Germline V gene lookup returns CDR1 SEHNR and CDR2 FQNEAQ (reference sequence). Trimming cost V 6 bases and J 4 bases; bases outside gene matches: 8. The CDR3 is 14 amino acids. The CDR3 coding sequence is TGTGCCAGCAGTCCTGGACAGGAGGGCACTGAAGCTTTCTTT. It is translated as CASSPGQEGTEAFF.

J is TRBJ1-1 and V is TRBV6-5; 9 positions match TRBD1. V shed 6 bases, J shed 1 base, and the junction held 6 bases outside the gene matches. CDR3 length: 15 amino acids. Germline CDR1 reads MNHEY; CDR2 reads SVGAGI. The CDR3 loop reads CASRTDRGENTEAFF. In DNA, the CDR3 is TGTGCCAGCAGAACTGACAGGGGGGAGAACACTGAAGCTTTCTTT.

This chain links TRBV2 with TRBJ1-2, with 8 bases lining up with TRBD1. Per the germline V gene, CDR1 is SNHLY and CDR2 is FYNNEI. This CDR3 is built from 13 residues. After removal of 7 bases from V and 5 bases from J, the junction contained 6 bases not matched to a gene. Here the CDR3 reads CASTRTGRYGYTF. The CDR3 DNA follows: TGTGCCAGCACTAGGACAGGGCGGTATGGCTACACCTTC.

The CDR3 reads CASSYSRQDPSNTIYF. The CDR3 region has the DNA TGTGCCAGCAGTTACTCGAGACAGGACCCCTCAAACACCATATATTTT. V gene TRBV6-5 combines with J gene TRBJ1-3; weak D call: TRBD1 (6 bases). CDR3 length: 16 residues. V was cut by 0 bases and J by 6 bases, with 15 bases left in between. The germline V gene has CDR1 MNHEY and CDR2 SVGAGI.

The chain combines TRBV7-9 with TRBJ2-7; TRBD1 matches at 8 bases. J was trimmed by 5 bases and V by 5 bases; bases with no gene match: 8. The CDR3 has 14 residues. Germline V gene data show CDR1 as SEHNR and CDR2 as FQNEAQ (reference sequence). As DNA, the CDR3 is TGTGCCAGCAGCCCGCGGGACAGGTCCCACGAGCAGTACTTC. This encodes CASSPRDRSHEQYF. The complete variable domain, with remaining parts taken from reference TRBV7-9 and TRBJ2-7, reads DTGVSQNPRHKITKRGQNVTFRCDPISEHNRLYWYRQTLGQGPEFLTYFQNEAQLEKSRLLSDRFSAERPKGSFSTLEIQRTEQGDSAMYLCASSPRDRSHEQYFGPGTRLTVT.

A single count supports this clone. The rearrangement joins TRBV13 to TRBJ2-7; D is possibly TRBD1 (6 bases). Per germline, CDR1 PRHDT and CDR2 FYEKMQ (reference sequence). This CDR3 has 14 residues. Trimming left V 6 bases short and J 4 bases short, with 16 bases between. The CDR3 DNA sequence: TGTGCCAGCAGTTCCCCCCAGGGGCGGTACGAGCAGTACTTC. This sequence encodes CASSSPQGRYEQYF. The entire variable domain, with the rest obtained from reference TRBV13 and TRBJ2-7, is as follows: AAGVIQSPRHLIKEKRETATLKCYPIPRHDTVYWYQQGPGQDPQFLISFYEKMQSDKGSIPDRFSAQQFSDYHSELNMSSLELGDSALYFCASSSPQGRYEQYFGPGTRLTVT.

This clone was recorded only once. The gene calls are TRBV10-3 and TRBJ1-4; TRBD1 is a possible D gene (6 bases). CDR1 and CDR2 from the germline V gene are ENHRY and SYGVKD. V lost 9 bases and J 2 bases, leaving 10 bases between the germline ends. The CDR3 has 13 amino acids. DNA for the CDR3: TGTGCCATACAGGGAAGGACTAATGAAAAACTGTTTTTT. It encodes CAIQGRTNEKLFF.

The V gene is TRBV7-9, the J gene TRBJ2-7; 7 bases are a match to TRBD2. V shed 4 bases and J 7 bases; nucleotides not matched to a gene: 7. Germline V lookup: CDR1 SEHNR, CDR2 FQNEAQ (reference sequence). CDR3 length equals 13 residues. The CDR3 DNA reads TGTGCCAGCAGCTCAAGCGGGACGAGGGAGCAGTACTTC. This encodes CASSSSGTREQYF.

The chain employs TRBV9 and TRBJ1-1, with D tentatively TRBD1 (5 bases). Trimming stripped 5 bases from V and 6 bases from J, with 29 bases between. There are 18 residues in the CDR3. In germline, CDR1 is SGDLS, CDR2 YYNGEE. CDR3 amino acids: CASSPGTTRTLSVSEAFF. Written as DNA, the CDR3 is TGTGCCAGCAGTCCCGGGACGACTAGAACTCTATCCGTATCTGAAGCTTTCTTT.

V gene TRBV4-1 combines with J gene TRBJ2-5; 8 bases map to TRBD1. This CDR3 has 15 amino acids. Looked up from germline, CDR1 is MGHRA and CDR2 is YSYEKL. The V and J ends lost 4 bases and 4 bases, in that order; junction bases with no gene match: 8. CDR3 sequence reads: CASSPSTGGGETQYF. CDR3 DNA sequence: TGCGCCAGCAGCCCAAGCACAGGGGGAGGAGAGACCCAGTACTTC.

The genes are TRBV11-2 and TRBJ2-5; TRBD1 matches at 7 bases. Looked up from germline, CDR1 is SGHAT and CDR2 is FQNNGV. This CDR3 has 13 residues. Trimming cost V 3 bases and J 3 bases; bases outside gene matches: 1. This CDR3 reads CASSFQGEETQYF. The CDR3 DNA reads as TGTGCCAGCAGCTTCCAGGGGGAAGAGACCCAGTACTTC.